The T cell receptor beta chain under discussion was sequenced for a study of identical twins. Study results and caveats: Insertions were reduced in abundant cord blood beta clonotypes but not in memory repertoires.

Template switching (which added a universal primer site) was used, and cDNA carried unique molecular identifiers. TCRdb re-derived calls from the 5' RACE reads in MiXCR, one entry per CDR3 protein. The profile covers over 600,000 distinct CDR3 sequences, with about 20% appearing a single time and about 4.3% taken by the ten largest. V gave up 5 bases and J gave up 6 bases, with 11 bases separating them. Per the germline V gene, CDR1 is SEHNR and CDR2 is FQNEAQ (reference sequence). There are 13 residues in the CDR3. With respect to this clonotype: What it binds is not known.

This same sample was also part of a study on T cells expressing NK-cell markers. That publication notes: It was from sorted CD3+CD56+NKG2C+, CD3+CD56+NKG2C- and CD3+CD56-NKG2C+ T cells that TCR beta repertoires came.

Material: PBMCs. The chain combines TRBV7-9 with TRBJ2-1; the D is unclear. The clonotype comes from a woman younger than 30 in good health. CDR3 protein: CASSPKISNEQFF. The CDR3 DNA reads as TGTGCCAGCAGCCCTAAGATCTCCAATGAGCAGTTCTTC.